The 3 T cell receptor beta chains below all came from one sample that was sequenced in a study of CD8+ T cells in alopecia areata. Indicated treatment: oral pan-JAK inhibitor, 5-10 mg twice daily. After isolation, RNA underwent reverse transcription to generate cDNA as the sequencing template. Sequenced by immunoSEQ multiplex PCR; TCRdb stores in-frame clones only, minus some. Of 110,000 to 150,000 clones listed, roughly 52% are singletons. The source was CD8+ T cells sorted from blood, collected at week 4, from a patient treated with tofacitinib. These TCRs come from a human donor with alopecia areata.

V gene TRBV15 combines with J gene TRBJ2-6, with D perhaps matching TRBD1 (5 bases). V lost 3 bases, J lost 0 bases, and 9 bases lay in between. The CDR3 contains 16 residues. Germline CDR1 reads LNHNV; CDR2 reads YYDKDF (reference sequence). CDR3 nucleotide sequence: TGTGCCACCAGCAGGGACCAGGGCTCTGGGGCCAACGTCCTGACTTTC. Residues: CATSRDQGSGANVLTF.

This clone has only a few counts. The rearrangement links TRBV27 to TRBJ2-7; 8 nucleotides match TRBD1. This CDR3 has 14 amino acids. Germline lookup yields CDR1 MNHEY and CDR2 SMNVEV (reference sequence). V gave up 4 bases and J gave up 11 bases; unmatched junction bases: 13. CDR3 protein: CASSSRGQGEREYF. The CDR3 DNA is TGTGCCAGCAGTTCCCGTGGACAGGGTGAGAGAGAGTACTTC.

This chain links TRBV30 with TRBJ1-6; D remains ambiguous. The germline V gene has CDR1 GTSNPN and CDR2 SVGIG (reference sequence). CDR3 size: 17 residues. Deletions cut 0 bases from V and 6 bases from J, with 18 bases between. The CDR3 sequence is CAWSVLLFFDPNSPLHF. In DNA, the CDR3 is TGTGCCTGGAGTGTATTGCTCTTCTTTGACCCTAATTCACCCCTCCACTTT.